A single sample is the source of the 2 T cell receptor beta chains below, sequenced in a study of blood T cell repertoires in COVID-19 (dated by TCRdb to about 2020). Receptor amplification or capture employed the immunoSEQ multiplex PCR assay. TCRdb obtained this table from immuneACCESS and retained in-frame rearrangements with V and J assigned. These tables miss some clones; where compared with another copy, unresolved V genes account for less than half of the shortfall, and the remainder is unexplained. Here the sample has about 90,000 clones; approximately 86% occur a single time. In total, the top ten clones hold 1.7% of the sample. The specimen was peripheral blood. Receptors were obtained from a man older than 75 with acute or convalescent COVID-19.

This chain links TRBV4-1 with TRBJ2-3; 8 positions match TRBD2. Germline values: CDR1 MGHRA, CDR2 YSYEKL. The CDR3 covers 16 residues. Trimming at V came to 4 bases and at J to 3 bases, leaving 9 bases not matched to a gene. CDR3 bases: TGCGCCAGCAGCCCCAGGCTAGCGGGTCTTACAGATACGCAGTATTTT. Translating gives CASSPRLAGLTDTQYF.

The J gene is TRBJ1-2, the V gene TRBV6-5; 7 positions agree with TRBD1. Losses at the gene ends were 7 bases for V and 10 bases for J; bases not matched to a gene: 6. Per the germline V gene, CDR1 is MNHEY and CDR2 is SVGAGI. The CDR3 spans 11 residues. The CDR3 coding sequence is TGTGCCAGCACGAAGGGACAGTACTACACCTTC. Amino acid sequence: CASTKGQYYTF.